The 26 T cell receptor beta chains given below trace back to one sample, sequenced in a study of cytomegalovirus exposure and HLA in healthy donors (dated by TCRdb to about 2017). Receptors were amplified or captured by the immunoSEQ multiplex PCR assay. TCRdb took this table from immuneACCESS and kept in-frame rearrangements with V and J called. Such tables lack part of the clones; where checked against another copy, unresolved V genes explain under half of the gap, and the rest is unexplained. For this sample the table gives roughly 240,000 clones, of which roughly 89% were detected only once. About 3% of the sample goes to the ten largest clones. Sequenced: PBMCs. Receptors were obtained from a man younger than 35 in good health and CMV-seronegative.

V is TRBV28 and J is TRBJ1-5, with TRBD1 as a possible D gene (5 bases). Deletions cut 2 bases from V and 8 bases from J, with 13 bases between. CDR3 length: 14 residues. Looked up from germline, CDR1 is MDHEN and CDR2 is SYDVKM. CDR3 DNA sequence: TGTGCCAGCAGTTTAGCGGGACCGGGGAAGCCCCAGCATTTT. Protein product: CASSLAGPGKPQHF.

The chain uses TRBV5-1 and TRBJ2-5; 10 bases line up with TRBD2. After removal of 0 bases from V and 2 bases from J, the junction contained 7 bases not matched to a gene. Germline-derived CDR1 and CDR2 are SGHRS and YFSETQ. The CDR3 consists of 17 residues. CDR3 amino acids: CASSLGSLAGAQETQYF. DNA of the CDR3: TGCGCCAGCAGCTTGGGTTCCCTAGCGGGGGCACAAGAGACCCAGTACTTC.

This chain uses TRBV11-2 with TRBJ1-4; D unresolved. The CDR3 is 13 amino acids. V was pared by 7 bases and J by 5 bases, with 11 bases between. In germline, CDR1 is SGHAT, CDR2 FQNNGV. The CDR3 bases are TGTGCCAGCAAGCGGTCTGTAAATGAAAAACTGTTTTTT. Translated, it gives CASKRSVNEKLFF.

The V gene is TRBV28, the J gene TRBJ2-3, with TRBD2 identical over 11 bases. CDR3 size: 16 residues. V dropped 4 bases and J dropped 6; count of bases not matched to a gene: 9. Per the germline V gene, CDR1 is MDHEN and CDR2 is SYDVKM. The CDR3 protein is CASSSHLAGGGDTQYF. In nucleotides, the CDR3 is TGTGCCAGCAGTTCTCATCTAGCGGGAGGCGGGGATACGCAGTATTTT.

The chain has TRBV7-6 and TRBJ2-5; D perhaps matches TRBD2 (6 bases). CDR1 and CDR2 from the germline V gene are SGHVS and FNYEAQ. The CDR3 extends over 15 amino acids. Trimming took off 5 bases at V and 4 bases at J, with 17 bases between the two ends. DNA for the CDR3: TGTGCCAGCAGCGTAGGGGCGGGGTTTCGAGAGACCCAGTACTTC. Its protein product is CASSVGAGFRETQYF.

The chain carries TRBV19 and TRBJ1-2; D is undetermined. V was trimmed by 0 bases and J by 10 bases, leaving 12 bases between them. CDR3 length equals 13 residues. Germline V gene data show CDR1 as LNHDA and CDR2 as SQIVND (reference sequence). Written as DNA, the CDR3 is TGTGCCAGTAGTATAGATCTCCAGTATTACTACACCTTC. Encoded protein: CASSIDLQYYYTF.

The J gene is TRBJ1-4, the V gene TRBV4-1; D unclear. CDR1 is MGHRA and CDR2 is YSYEKL in the germline V gene. Trimming took 3 bases from V and 2 from J, leaving 4 bases between them. The CDR3 runs 13 residues. The DNA for the CDR3 is TGCGCCAGCAGCCACGGGACTAATGAAAAACTGTTTTTT. It yields the protein CASSHGTNEKLFF.

The V gene is TRBV11-2, the J gene TRBJ2-5; a possible D gene is TRBD1 (5 bases). Trimming cost V 3 bases and J 2 bases, with 13 bases left between them. Germline lookup yields CDR1 SGHAT and CDR2 FQNNGV. The CDR3 length is 15 residues. CDR3 protein: CASSFHDRFQETQYF. The DNA for the CDR3 is TGTGCCAGCAGCTTCCACGACAGATTTCAAGAGACCCAGTACTTC.

The V gene is TRBV7-2, the J gene TRBJ1-1; weak D call: TRBD1 (5 bases). Trimming took off 2 bases at V and 6 bases at J, with 7 bases between the two ends. The CDR3 is made up of 12 amino acids. From germline, CDR1 is SGHTA and CDR2 FQGNSA. The CDR3 loop is CASSLWGPEAFF. CDR3 nucleotides: TGTGCCAGCAGCTTATGGGGCCCTGAAGCTTTCTTT.

This rearrangement joins TRBV6-5 to TRBJ1-1; TRBD1 aligns across 8 bases. Trimming removed 3 bases from V and 4 bases from J; junction bases left unmatched: 7. This CDR3 has 15 amino acids. CDR1 and CDR2 (germline): MNHEY, SVGAGI. CDR3 nucleotide sequence: TGTGCCAGCAGTTATCACAGGGGGTTGGGCACTGAAGCTTTCTTT. Amino acid sequence: CASSYHRGLGTEAFF.

This rearrangement joins TRBV7-9 to TRBJ1-5; maybe TRBD1 (6 bases). Between the trimmed V and J ends, which lost 4 bases and 2 bases, there was a span of 12 bases. This CDR3 region has 15 residues. Germline V gene sequence: CDR1 SEHNR, CDR2 FQNEAQ (reference sequence). The CDR3 sequence: CASSSTGWGNQPQHF. As DNA, the CDR3 is TGTGCCAGCAGCTCAACAGGGTGGGGCAATCAGCCCCAGCATTTT. The complete variable domain, with remaining parts taken from reference TRBV7-9 and TRBJ1-5, reads DTGVSQNPRHKITKRGQNVTFRCDPISEHNRLYWYRQTLGQGPEFLTYFQNEAQLEKSRLLSDRFSAERPKGSFSTLEIQRTEQGDSAMYLCASSSTGWGNQPQHFGDGTRLSIL.

This chain links TRBV15 with TRBJ2-7, with a weak D call TRBD2 (5 bases). V lost 0 bases to trimming and J lost 5 bases, with 8 bases between them. CDR1 and CDR2 (germline): LNHNV, YYDKDF (reference sequence). The CDR3 extends over 13 amino acids. DNA of the CDR3: TGTGCCACCAGCAGAGAGGCCGGGAACGAGCAGTACTTC. It translates to CATSREAGNEQYF.

The rearrangement uses TRBV5-1 and TRBJ2-1; maybe TRBD2 (5 bases). CDR1 SGHRS and CDR2 YFSETQ come from the germline V gene. V lost 6 bases, J lost 0 bases, and 16 bases lay in between. This CDR3 has 16 residues. CDR3 in DNA: TGCGCCAGCATCGAGACGGGGTCGAGCTCCTACAATGAGCAGTTCTTC. This gives the protein CASIETGSSSYNEQFF.

This chain links TRBV19 with TRBJ1-5; the match to TRBD1 covers 7 bases. CDR3 length equals 15 residues. Per germline, CDR1 LNHDA and CDR2 SQIVND (reference sequence). V was clipped by 6 bases and J by 1 base; unmatched bases: 6. CDR3 in DNA: TGTGCCAGTAGCCCCACGACAGGGAGCAATCAGCCCCAGCATTTT. Translated: CASSPTTGSNQPQHF. Full variable domain (outside the CDR3, taken from reference TRBV19 and TRBJ1-5): DGGITQSPKYLFRKEGQNVTLSCEQNLNHDAMYWYRQDPGQGLRLIYYSQIVNDFQKGDIAEGYSVSREKKESFPLTVTSAQKNPTAFYLCASSPTTGSNQPQHFGDGTRLSIL.

This sequence joins TRBV30 and TRBJ1-2, with D unresolved. This CDR3 contains 13 residues. Germline loops: CDR1 GTSNPN, CDR2 SVGIG (reference sequence). V lost 4 bases and J lost 3, with 12 bases in between. CDR3 protein: CAWNRGSYYGYTF. CDR3 in DNA: TGTGCCTGGAATCGCGGATCCTACTATGGCTACACCTTC.

J is TRBJ2-3 and V is TRBV29-1; tentative D call: TRBD2 (6 bases). The CDR3 extends over 10 amino acids. V lost 7 bases and J 10 bases, leaving 12 bases between the germline ends. CDR1 SQVTM and CDR2 ANQGSEA come from the germline V gene. This CDR3 is CSARESPQYF. In DNA form, the CDR3 reads TGCAGCGCTCGGGAGTCCCCGCAGTATTTT.

This chain uses TRBV19 with TRBJ2-3; TRBD2 matches at 7 bases. The J segment lost 1 base and the V segment lost 7 bases, leaving 5 bases of the junction unmatched. The length of the CDR3 is 14 residues. Germline-derived CDR1 and CDR2 are LNHDA and SQIVND (reference sequence). The CDR3: CASTAGVRTDTQYF. The DNA of the CDR3 is TGTGCCAGTACTGCGGGAGTCCGCACAGATACGCAGTATTTT.

The V gene is TRBV27, the J gene TRBJ2-3; TRBD1 aligns across 7 bases. CDR1 MNHEY and CDR2 SMNVEV come from the germline V gene (reference sequence). V was pared by 8 bases and J by 2 bases, with 13 bases of the junction left unmatched. CDR3 length: 16 residues. The CDR3 nucleotides are TGTGCCAGCGCTCCTGGGGGACAGCCCCTCACAGATACGCAGTATTTT. It translates to CASAPGGQPLTDTQYF.

This chain links TRBV4-1 with TRBJ2-7; the D is unclear. V lost 1 base to trimming and J lost 0 bases, with 13 bases between them. Germline-derived CDR1 and CDR2 are MGHRA and YSYEKL. The CDR3 is 16 residues long. The CDR3 DNA reads TGCGCCAGCAGCCAAGCTCATACGCGCCTCTCCTACGAGCAGTACTTC. Translating it yields CASSQAHTRLSYEQYF.

The genes are TRBV2 and TRBJ1-4; D is unresolved. The ends were cut back, 0 bases at V and 8 bases at J, with 22 bases in the middle. The CDR3 totals 18 residues. Germline CDR1 SNHLY, CDR2 FYNNEI. The CDR3 protein is CASSEALPPRAGLEKLFF. CDR3 nucleotide sequence: TGTGCCAGCAGTGAAGCGCTTCCCCCCCGAGCAGGACTAGAAAAACTGTTTTTT.

The V and J genes are TRBV4-1 and TRBJ1-5; 10 positions match TRBD1. CDR1 and CDR2 (germline): MGHRA, YSYEKL. The CDR3 spans 19 residues. The V segment lost 3 bases and the J segment 1 base; nucleotides outside the gene matches: 12. DNA of the CDR3: TGCGCCAGCAGCCACAAGGAGGGACAGGGGATCGGAAGCAATCAGCCCCAGCATTTT. Its translation: CASSHKEGQGIGSNQPQHF.

The chain employs TRBV4-1 and TRBJ2-3; TRBD2 agrees at 11 bases. Per the germline V gene, CDR1 is MGHRA and CDR2 is YSYEKL. V dropped 6 bases and J dropped 3; count of bases not matched to a gene: 8. The CDR3 runs 16 residues. The CDR3 reads CASRPVAGGPTDTQYF. The DNA for the CDR3 is TGCGCCAGCAGACCCGTAGCGGGAGGGCCAACAGATACGCAGTATTTT.

Only a few counts were recorded for this clone. The chain joins TRBV14 to TRBJ2-3; no definite D call. The V gene lost 5 bases and the J gene lost 3 bases, with 18 bases spanning the gap. The germline V gene has CDR1 SGHDN and CDR2 FVKESK. The CDR3 runs to 16 residues. Here the CDR3 reads CASSYVVFYGTDTQYF. The DNA of the CDR3 is TGTGCCAGCAGCTACGTCGTCTTCTACGGTACAGATACGCAGTATTTT. Full variable domain (outside the CDR3, taken from reference TRBV14 and TRBJ2-3): EAGVTQFPSHSVIEKGQTVTLRCDPISGHDNLYWYRRVMGKEIKFLLHFVKESKQDESGMPNNRFLAERTGGTYSTLKVQPAELEDSGVYFCASSYVVFYGTDTQYFGPGTRLTVL.

J is TRBJ1-1 and V is TRBV9; D is unresolved. V was clipped by 3 bases and J by 0 bases, with 9 bases between them. Germline V gene data show CDR1 as SGDLS and CDR2 as YYNGEE. The CDR3 runs 14 residues. The CDR3 reads CASSDGYMNTEAFF. In DNA, the CDR3 is TGTGCCAGCAGCGACGGGTATATGAACACTGAAGCTTTCTTT.

V usage is TRBV7-2 and J usage is TRBJ1-5; D may be TRBD1 (5 bases). V lost 3 bases and J lost 9, with 15 bases in between. The CDR3 is 14 amino acids. Germline CDR1 SGHTA, CDR2 FQGNSA. The CDR3 region is CASSFPQGIAPQHF. CDR3 coding DNA: TGTGCCAGCAGCTTTCCCCAGGGTATTGCGCCCCAGCATTTT.

The chain is built from TRBV5-6 and TRBJ1-5; D perhaps matches TRBD1 (5 bases). From germline, CDR1 is SGHDT and CDR2 YYEEEE. The length of the CDR3 is 17 residues. Trimming removed 2 bases at V and 3 bases at J, with 18 bases between. In DNA, the CDR3 is TGTGCCAGCAGCTTTTTTCCCATGACAGAGCACAATCAGCCCCAGCATTTT. This encodes CASSFFPMTEHNQPQHF.